There are a few counts of the clone carrying this TCR beta chain. This sample is part of a study of CD8+ T cells in alopecia areata. RNA extraction was followed by reverse transcription into cDNA, which acted as the sequencing template. The method was immunoSEQ multiplex PCR; TCRdb's version includes in-frame clones alone and lacks a portion of them. The sample has 120,000 or so clones; around 45% are singletons. V was trimmed by 5 bases and J by 3 bases, leaving 10 bases between them. This CDR3 is 13 amino acids long. In germline, CDR1 is SQVTM, CDR2 ANQGSEA. Input material: NKG2D-low CD8+ T cells sorted from blood. The chain combines TRBV29-1 with TRBJ2-2; D gene ambiguous. This clonotype was sampled from a human donor with alopecia areata. CDR3 residues: CSVPTFDTGELFF. DNA of the CDR3: TGCAGCGTTCCAACCTTCGACACCGGGGAGCTGTTTTTT.